A single sample is the source of the 22 T cell receptor beta chains below, sequenced in a study of blood T cell repertoires in COVID-19. Sequenced by immunoSEQ multiplex PCR; TCRdb stores in-frame clones only, minus some. Here the sample spans approximately 53,000 clones, 89% being singletons. Sequencing used peripheral blood. The receptors shown here come from a human donor in a cohort sampled during active COVID-19.

V gene TRBV18 combines with J gene TRBJ1-3; possible D gene TRBD1, 5 bases. Trimming shortened V by 5 bases and J by 0 bases, and 11 bases separated the two germline ends. The CDR3 is 15 amino acids. Germline CDR1 reads KGHSH; CDR2 reads LQKENI. For the CDR3, the DNA is TGTGCCAGCTCAGGGACTCCGGACTCTGGAAACACCATATATTTT. It specifies CASSGTPDSGNTIYF. The whole variable domain, filled in from reference TRBV18 and TRBJ1-3, reads NAGVMQNPRHLVRRRGQEARLRCSPMKGHSHVYWYRQLPEEGLKFMVYLQKENIIDESGMPKERFSAEFPKEGPSILRIQQVVRGDSAAYFCASSGTPDSGNTIYFGEGSWLTVV.

The genes are TRBV12-3 or TRBV12-4 and TRBJ2-7, with 8 bases that match TRBD1. This CDR3 is 11 amino acids long. Unmatched junction bases numbered 1, after V lost 5 bases and J lost 7 bases. CDR3 loop: CASSRTGEQYF. For the CDR3, the DNA is TGTGCCAGCAGTCGGACAGGGGAGCAGTACTTC.

This clone appeared once. The chain joins TRBV7-3 to TRBJ2-3; 7 positions match TRBD2. J lost 5 bases, V lost 2 bases, and 4 bases had no gene match. Germline V gives CDR1 SGHTA, CDR2 FQGTGA. The CDR3 covers 14 residues. CDR3 sequence reads: CASSLDAGVDTQYF. The CDR3 coding sequence is TGTGCCAGCAGCTTAGATGCGGGGGTAGATACGCAGTATTTT.

V gene TRBV6-2 or TRBV6-3 combines with J gene TRBJ2-1; TRBD1 aligns across 11 bases. Trimming took 4 bases from V and 7 from J; bases not matched to a gene: 12. Germline V gene lookup returns CDR1 MNHEY and CDR2 SVGEGT. The CDR3 length is 17 residues. DNA of the CDR3: TGTGCCAGCAGTTCAACTGGTCCCGGGACAGGGGGGAATGAGCAGTTCTTC. Amino acids: CASSSTGPGTGGNEQFF.

This chain uses TRBV27 with TRBJ2-2, with unresolved D. Trimming cost V 5 bases and J 0 bases, with 4 bases left between them. Germline CDR1 reads MNHEY; CDR2 reads SMNVEV (reference sequence). CDR3 length: 13 residues. For the CDR3, the DNA is TGTGCCAGCAGTATCGCGAACACCGGGGAGCTGTTTTTT. It codes for CASSIANTGELFF.

The V gene is TRBV19, the J gene TRBJ2-5, with a weak D call TRBD1 (6 bases). Per the germline V gene, CDR1 is LNHDA and CDR2 is SQIVND (reference sequence). CDR3 length equals 15 residues. The V end was cut by 6 bases, the J end by 1 base, with 15 bases between. The CDR3 reads CASSLSKGGQETQYF. CDR3 nucleotide sequence: TGTGCCAGTAGCTTGTCGAAAGGGGGCCAAGAGACCCAGTACTTC.

This rearrangement joins TRBV19 to TRBJ2-4; 9 bases are shared with TRBD2. The CDR3 covers 17 residues. Per germline, CDR1 LNHDA and CDR2 SQIVND (reference sequence). V was clipped by 5 bases and J by 4 bases; unmatched bases: 12. DNA for the CDR3: TGTGCCAGTAGTCCCTGGGGACTAGCCCCCGGGAAAAACATTCAGTACTTC. It translates to CASSPWGLAPGKNIQYF. Looking up the rest from reference TRBV19 and TRBJ2-4 gives the full variable domain: DGGITQSPKYLFRKEGQNVTLSCEQNLNHDAMYWYRQDPGQGLRLIYYSQIVNDFQKGDIAEGYSVSREKKESFPLTVTSAQKNPTAFYLCASSPWGLAPGKNIQYFGAGTRLSVL.

The chain joins TRBV29-1 to TRBJ2-5; D remains unclear. V dropped 3 bases and J dropped 2 bases, with 16 bases sitting between them. The CDR3 loop spans 15 amino acids. Germline CDR1 reads SQVTM; CDR2 reads ANQGSEA. The CDR3, as DNA: TGCAGCGTTGACAAACCACCTGAGGAGCAAGAGACCCAGTACTTC. It encodes CSVDKPPEEQETQYF. Complete variable domain (other parts from reference TRBV29-1 and TRBJ2-5): SAVISQKPSRDICQRGTSLTIQCQVDSQVTMMFWYRQQPGQSLTLIATANQGSEATYESGFVIDKFPISRPNLTFSTLTVSNMSPEDSSIYLCSVDKPPEEQETQYFGPGTRLLVL.

This clone was recorded only once. The chain has TRBV7-6 and TRBJ2-1; D gene uncertain. Germline CDR1 is SGHVS and CDR2 is FNYEAQ. Trimming shortened V by 5 bases and J by 3 bases, and 17 bases separated the two germline ends. The CDR3 spans 16 residues. CDR3 in DNA: TGTGCCAGCAGCGCAGACTTAGCAGTCGGCTACAATGAGCAGTTCTTC. As protein: CASSADLAVGYNEQFF.

The rearrangement uses TRBV7-9 and TRBJ2-3; 10 bases match TRBD2. The V segment lost 5 bases and the J segment 4 bases; nucleotides outside the gene matches: 6. The CDR3 sequence is 15 residues long. Germline lookup yields CDR1 SEHNR and CDR2 FQNEAQ (reference sequence). CDR3 DNA sequence: TGTGCCAGCAGCCCACTAGCGGGGAATGCAGATACGCAGTATTTT. Its translation: CASSPLAGNADTQYF.

This sequence joins TRBV7-2 and TRBJ1-2; 9 nucleotides agree with TRBD1. Germline CDR1 and CDR2: SGHTA and FQGNSA. The V and J ends lost 7 bases and 2 bases, in that order; junction bases with no gene match: 8. The CDR3 sequence is 15 residues long. CDR3 nucleotide sequence: TGTGCCAGCACCGGGCTGGGACAGGGAAACTATGGCTACACCTTC. Translating it yields CASTGLGQGNYGYTF.

The DNA of the CDR3 is TGTGCCAGCAGCTTAAGCGGGAGCTCCTACAATGAGCAGTTCTTC. Translation: CASSLSGSSYNEQFF. The genes are TRBV11-3 and TRBJ2-1, with 8 positions matching TRBD2. This CDR3 contains 15 residues. The J segment lost 0 bases and the V segment lost 2 bases, leaving 0 bases of the junction unmatched. The V gene's germline CDR1 is SGHNT and CDR2 YENEEA.

The chain combines TRBV4-2 with TRBJ2-1, with 8 bases fitting TRBD2. This CDR3 is built from 17 residues. V was clipped by 0 bases and J by 8 bases; unmatched bases: 12. Germline V gene lookup returns CDR1 LGHNA and CDR2 YNFKEQ. The CDR3 DNA follows: TGTGCCAGCAGCCAAGATCAACCGGGACTAGTATTCTATGAGCAGTTCTTC. It encodes CASSQDQPGLVFYEQFF.

V gene TRBV2 combines with J gene TRBJ1-6, with 8 nucleotides matching TRBD1. This CDR3 is 14 amino acids long. With V trimmed by 7 bases and J by 9 bases, 8 bases remained unmatched. The germline V gene has CDR1 SNHLY and CDR2 FYNNEI. CDR3 loop: CASTRTGKGSPLHF. The DNA of the CDR3 is TGTGCCAGCACCCGGACAGGGAAAGGTTCACCCCTCCACTTT.

This clone was detected a few times. This chain joins TRBV10-3 and TRBJ1-6; maybe TRBD1 (5 bases). Trimming removed 6 bases from V and 4 bases from J, with 10 bases in between. The CDR3 is 14 residues long. The germline V gene encodes CDR1 ENHRY and CDR2 SYGVKD. The CDR3 loop reads CAIRGDSYNSPLHF. The CDR3 nucleotides read TGTGCCATCAGGGGCGACAGTTATAATTCACCCCTCCACTTT.

The chain links TRBV7-8 to TRBJ2-3; a weak D match, TRBD1 (6 bases). CDR3 size: 17 residues. V lost 5 bases and J 5 bases, leaving 23 bases between the germline ends. Germline lookup yields CDR1 SGHVS and CDR2 FQNEAQ. CDR3 region: CASSGHRARIGQDTQYF. The CDR3 DNA is TGTGCCAGCAGCGGGCACAGGGCCCGAATAGGACAAGATACGCAGTATTTT. The full variable domain, rest sourced from reference TRBV7-8 and TRBJ2-3, is GAGVSQSPRYKVAKRGQDVALRCDPISGHVSLFWYQQALGQGPEFLTYFQNEAQLDKSGLPSDRFFAERPEGSVSTLKIQRTQQEDSAVYLCASSGHRARIGQDTQYFGPGTRLTVL.

This chain links TRBV7-9 with TRBJ2-5; TRBD2 is a possible D gene (7 bases). Trimming stripped 5 bases from V and 5 bases from J, with 18 bases between. CDR1 is SEHNR, CDR2 FQNEAQ, per germline (reference sequence). CDR3 length: 15 residues. The CDR3 DNA reads TGTGCCAGCAGCGGTGGCTCGGGGGGCTGGGAGACCCAGTACTTC. The encoded protein is CASSGGSGGWETQYF.

V is TRBV11-2 and J is TRBJ1-4, with 7 bases lining up with TRBD1. J lost 5 bases, V lost 4 bases, and 16 bases had no gene match. CDR1 and CDR2 from the germline V gene are SGHAT and FQNNGV. CDR3 length: 18 amino acids. The CDR3 DNA reads as TGTGCCAGCAGCTATGGTGCCCTGGCAGGGGGTTCCAATGAAAAACTGTTTTTT. Its protein is CASSYGALAGGSNEKLFF.

V gene TRBV10-1 combines with J gene TRBJ2-3; no definite D call. The CDR3 spans 13 residues. V gave up 3 bases and J gave up 12 bases, with 16 bases separating them. CDR1 is WNHNN, CDR2 SYGVQD, per germline (reference sequence). The CDR3 is CASSDRLAEGQYF. CDR3 nucleotide sequence: TGCGCCAGCAGTGACCGACTCGCGGAAGGACAGTATTTT.

The gene calls are TRBV18 and TRBJ2-4; the D gene is possibly TRBD2 (5 bases). Looked up from germline, CDR1 is KGHSH and CDR2 is LQKENI. V was trimmed by 0 bases and J by 6 bases, leaving 12 bases between them. The CDR3 extends over 15 amino acids. The CDR3 DNA sequence: TGTGCCAGCTCACCACCCGGGGTCGGAGTAAACATTCAGTACTTC. It is translated as CASSPPGVGVNIQYF.

The rearrangement uses TRBV7-2 and TRBJ1-2, with 8 nucleotides matching TRBD1. CDR3 length: 17 amino acids. V trimming: 5 bases; J trimming: 4 bases; junction bases outside the gene matches: 15. Per germline, CDR1 SGHTA and CDR2 FQGNSA. DNA for the CDR3: TGTGCCAGCAGCCCTAGTATCGACAGGGGCCGATCCTATGGCTACACCTTC. This codes for CASSPSIDRGRSYGYTF.

The chain joins TRBV6-5 to TRBJ1-4; TRBD1 might be the D (5 bases). V was pared by 2 bases and J by 7 bases, with 14 bases between. Germline CDR1 reads MNHEY; CDR2 reads SVGAGI. The CDR3 runs 15 residues. CDR3 loop: CASSYARGSSEKLFF. The CDR3 coding sequence is TGTGCCAGCAGTTACGCGCGGGGGAGCAGTGAAAAACTGTTTTTT.